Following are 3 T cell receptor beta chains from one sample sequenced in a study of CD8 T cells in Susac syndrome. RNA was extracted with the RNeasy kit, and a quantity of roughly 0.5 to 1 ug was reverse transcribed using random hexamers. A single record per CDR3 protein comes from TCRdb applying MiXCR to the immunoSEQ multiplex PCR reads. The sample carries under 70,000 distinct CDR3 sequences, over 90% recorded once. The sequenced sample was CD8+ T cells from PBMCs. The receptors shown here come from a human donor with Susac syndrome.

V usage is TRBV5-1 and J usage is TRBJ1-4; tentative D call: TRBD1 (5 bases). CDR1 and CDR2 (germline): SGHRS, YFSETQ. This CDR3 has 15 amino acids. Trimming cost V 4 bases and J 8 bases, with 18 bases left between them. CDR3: CASSPDMGVGEKLFF. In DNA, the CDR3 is TGCGCCAGCAGCCCCGACATGGGGGTGGGAGAAAAACTGTTTTTT.

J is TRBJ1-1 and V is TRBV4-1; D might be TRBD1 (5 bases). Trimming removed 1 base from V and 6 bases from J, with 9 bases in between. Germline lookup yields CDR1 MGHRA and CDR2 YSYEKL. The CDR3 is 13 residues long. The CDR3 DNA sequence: TGCGCCAGCAGCCAAGCAGGGTCGTCTGAAGCTTTCTTT. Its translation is CASSQAGSSEAFF.

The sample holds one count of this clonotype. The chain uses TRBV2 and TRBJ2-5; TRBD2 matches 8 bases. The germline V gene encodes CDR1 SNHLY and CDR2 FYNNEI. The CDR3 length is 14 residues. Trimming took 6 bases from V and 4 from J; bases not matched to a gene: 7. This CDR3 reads CASSEQRGSETQYF. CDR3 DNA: TGTGCCAGCAGCGAACAGCGGGGGTCAGAGACCCAGTACTTC.